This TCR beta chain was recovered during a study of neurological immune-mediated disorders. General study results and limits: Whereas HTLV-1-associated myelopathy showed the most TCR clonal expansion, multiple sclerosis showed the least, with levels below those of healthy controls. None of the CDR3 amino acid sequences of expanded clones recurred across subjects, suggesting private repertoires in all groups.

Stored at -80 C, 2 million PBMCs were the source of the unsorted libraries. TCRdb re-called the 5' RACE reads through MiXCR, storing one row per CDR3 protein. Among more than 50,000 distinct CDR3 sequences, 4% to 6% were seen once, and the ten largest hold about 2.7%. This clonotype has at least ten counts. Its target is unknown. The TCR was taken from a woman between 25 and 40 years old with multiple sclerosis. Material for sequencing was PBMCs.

CDR3: CASSLTSGGNEQFF. CDR3 in DNA: TGCGCCAGCAGCTTGACTAGCGGGGGCAATGAGCAGTTCTTC. The chain links TRBV5-1 to TRBJ2-1; TRBD2 agrees at 11 bases. This CDR3 has 14 residues. CDR1 SGHRS and CDR2 YFSETQ come from the germline V gene. V lost 1 base and J lost 6; bases outside the gene matches: 0.